Detailed here is one T cell receptor (beta chain). It has no known antigen specificity. Base qualities are not at hand, and no much larger clone is one base apart. The data were obtained in a study of T cell responses to AZD1222 COVID-19 vaccine (dated by TCRdb to the early 2020s). For the wider study: TCR sequencing covered over 230 trial participants: 200 to 220 given two doses of AZD1222 and approximately 25 given two doses of MenACWY control vaccine. Trial participants were enrolled by age into subgroups of 18-55, 56-69 and 70-plus years, and approximately 150, 30 and 60 TCR-sequenced participants, respectively, were included in these subgroups. Overall results and qualifications from the work: Only a handful of AZD1222 recipients were SARS-CoV-2 seropositive at baseline, limiting conclusions about previously exposed vaccinees. Most participants were white British and females outnumbered males, and the authors suggested that clonal diversity may have been underestimated. Reportedly, almost half of the unique spike-specific TCRs recognized epitopes lying outside the regions that are mutated in the B.1.351 and B.1.1.7 variants. The 56-69-year group was small, and its depth increase did not reach significance, likely because of low power. No day 14 peak-response samples were available, so repertoires were characterized only after the peak T cell response. Spike-specific TCR breadth and depth rose significantly after two AZD1222 doses compared with day 0 and with MenACWY recipients. The whole spike protein was spanned by vaccine-associated CD4 TCRs, and dominant responses were seen in regions 160-218 and 743-854.

Trimming accounts for 5 bases at V and 2 bases at J, while the number of junction bases matched to no gene is 5. The CDR3 goes from the cysteine to the phenylalanine over 15 residues. Only the CDR3 portion is preserved as DNA: 45 bases, with reading frame beginning at the first base. The germline V gene gives CDR1 as SGHTA and CDR2 as FQGTGA. The CDR3 regions of human TCRbeta chains were analyzed by immunosequencing. On the study's bioinformatics: TCRs in the repertoires were compared against a reference library of SARS-CoV-2-specific TCRs that had been generated with the MIRA antigen-specificity platform. Breadth was defined as the fraction of unique TCRs that were SARS-CoV-2-associated, and depth was defined as the fraction of total T cells that were SARS-CoV-2-associated. Using the MIRA data, every spike-specific TCR was mapped to the spike region that the TCR reacted to and assigned to either a CD4 or a CD8 class. Log10-transformed breadth and depth values were compared by one-way ANOVA with Sidak's multiple comparisons tests. Held by TCRdb, this immuneACCESS table contains in-frame sequences only and omits some clones. Under half of the omission traces to an unresolved V gene where checked; the cause of the rest is unknown. V and J calls and clone size are as listed in that table; D and trimming were resolved from the DNA. In all, the sample holds roughly 70,000 clones, and roughly 91% of those were seen once. Roughly 4.9% of the sample goes to the ten largest clones.

The meaning of the sample's time point label: about 28 days (+/-7) after the second vaccine dose. Read against the paper, the sample's treatment or condition label means: meningococcal conjugate vaccine given as trial control. Vaccinee samples came from UK trials COV001 and COV002, including a single-blind randomized controlled phase 2/3 trial of AZD1222 (ChAdOx1 nCoV-19) in healthy adults. For TCRbeta chain sequencing, PBMC samples from trial participants were taken at day 0 and at day 28 after the second dose. The chain employs TRBV7-3 and TRBJ2-2; 7 middle bases align to TRBD1. The source was peripheral blood, collected 28 days after the second dose of the MenACWY control vaccine. The receptor was isolated from an adult who received the MenACWY meningococcal vaccine as a control. The CDR3: CASSPGTENTGELFF. The nucleotide sequence reads TGTGCCAGCAGCCCCGGGACAGAAAACACCGGGGAGCTGTTTTTT.